This passage covers 9 T cell receptor beta chains from one sample sequenced in a study of Graves' ophthalmopathy and Graves' hyperthyroidism (dated by TCRdb to about 2018). Sequenced on an Illumina HiSeq 2000. TCR beta CDR3 regions were amplified from RNA transcripts for repertoire sequencing. HTBI primers and the Qiagen OneStep RT-PCR kit were used in a first-round RT-PCR, which was followed by a second-round multiplex PCR, size selection and purification. TCRdb took the public reads, trimmed them with fastp at Q25, ran MiXCR for clone calling and kept in-frame beta chains. Merged by CDR3 protein, the rows form single entries marked with the most common genes and DNA. The sample table shows 600,000 to 700,000 distinct CDR3 sequences, and about two fifths are seen once. The top ten hold more than 2.5% of the sample. The sequencing sample was made of peripheral blood. The receptors shown here come from an adult man with Graves' ophthalmopathy.

Ten or more counts support this clonotype. DNA for the CDR3: TGCAGTGCTTTGGACAGGGGGATGGACGAGCAGTACTTC. As protein: CSALDRGMDEQYF. V and J are TRBV20-1 and TRBJ2-7, with 10 bases identical to TRBD1. Germline CDR1 reads DFQATT; CDR2 reads SNEGSKA (reference sequence). This CDR3 has 13 amino acids. Trimming at V came to 5 bases and at J to 5 bases, leaving 6 bases not matched to a gene.

This clonotype was recorded many times. V usage is TRBV12-3 or TRBV12-4 and J usage is TRBJ1-1, with D maybe TRBD1 (5 bases). Trimming removed 6 bases from V and 5 bases from J, with 10 bases in between. The CDR3 is 12 residues long. The CDR3 loop reads CASREGSTEAFF. The CDR3 DNA sequence: TGTGCCAGCAGAGAGGGGTCGACTGAAGCTTTCTTT.

The rearrangement joins TRBV10-2 to TRBJ2-5; maybe TRBD2 (5 bases). The DNA matches TRBJ2-4 better at its end, which makes the J call doubtful. The germline CDR1 and CDR2 sequences are WSHSY and SAAADI. The CDR3 length is 13 residues. The CDR3 region has the DNA TGCGCCAGCAGTGAGACGAAAGGGAGCATTCAGTACTTC. The encoded protein is CASSETKGSIQYF.

There are many counts of this clonotype. An end of the junction differs from the germline gene, which may be a read error. The rearrangement links TRBV12-3 or TRBV12-4 to TRBJ1-2; 7 bases fit TRBD1. The CDR3 totals 13 residues. In DNA, the CDR3 is TGTGCCAGCAGTCCGCGACAGGGTTTGGATACTCGTTTC. As protein: CASSPRQGLDTRF.

The J gene is TRBJ2-7, the V gene TRBV4-2, with 8 bases fitting TRBD1. The V gene end was trimmed by 1 base and the J gene end by 2 bases; junction bases not matched to a gene: 13. CDR1 and CDR2 from the germline V gene are LGHNA and YNFKEQ. The CDR3 is 18 amino acids. The CDR3 region is CASSQAQPDRAKAYEQYF. CDR3 sequence (DNA): TGTGCCAGCAGCCAAGCTCAACCGGACAGGGCAAAAGCCTACGAGCAGTACTTC.

In this sample, this clonotype turned up many times. This chain links TRBV4-2 with TRBJ1-2; D is undetermined. CDR1 and CDR2 (germline): LGHNA, YNFKEQ. The V gene lost 1 base and the J gene lost 2 bases, with 5 bases spanning the gap. This CDR3 comprises 13 residues. CDR3 residues: CASSQGANYGYTF. The CDR3, as DNA: TGTGCCAGCAGCCAAGGGGCGAACTATGGCTACACCTTC.

This clonotype occurred many times. V is TRBV20-1 and J is TRBJ2-7, with D possibly being TRBD1 or TRBD2 (5 bases each). Germline V gene lookup returns CDR1 DFQATT and CDR2 SNEGSKA (reference sequence). The V and J ends lost 5 bases and 0 bases respectively, with 8 bases between them. The CDR3 has 12 residues. CDR3 bases: TGCAGTGCTTGGGGACCCTCCTACGAGCAGTACTTC. Encoded protein: CSAWGPSYEQYF.

This clonotype appeared many times. At one boundary the junction diverges from the germline segment, which might be a read error. V gene TRBV7-3 combines with J gene TRBJ1-2; 12 bases are shared with TRBD1. Germline loops: CDR1 SGHTA, CDR2 FQGTGA. The CDR3 length is 13 residues. The DNA for the CDR3 is TGCGCCAGCAGCTTGGGGACAGGGGGCGGCTACACCTTC. Its protein is CASSLGTGGGYTF. The full variable domain, completed using reference TRBV7-3 and TRBJ1-2, is GAGVSQTPSNKVTEKGKYVELRCDPISGHTALYWYRQSLGQGPEFLIYFQGTGAADDSGLPNDRFFAVRPEGSVSTLKIQRTERGDSAVYLCASSLGTGGGYTFGSGTRLTVV.

This clonotype came up a few times. V is TRBV30 and J is TRBJ1-4, with D possibly TRBD1 on 6 matching bases. The CDR3 totals 11 residues. From germline, CDR1 is GTSNPN and CDR2 SVGIG (reference sequence). Deletions cut 4 bases from V and 11 bases from J, with 11 bases between. In DNA, the CDR3 is TGTGCCTGGAATACAGGGCCCAAACTGTTTTTT. As protein: CAWNTGPKLFF.